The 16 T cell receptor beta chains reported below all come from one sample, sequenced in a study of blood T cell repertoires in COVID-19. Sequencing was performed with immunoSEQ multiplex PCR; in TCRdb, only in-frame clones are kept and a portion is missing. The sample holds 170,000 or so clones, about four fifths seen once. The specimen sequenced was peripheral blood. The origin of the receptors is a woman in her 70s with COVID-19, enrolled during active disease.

CDR3 in amino acids: CASSHAGEQYF. The DNA of the CDR3 is TGTGCCAGCAGCCACGCGGGCGAGCAGTACTTC. The rearrangement uses TRBV6-5 and TRBJ2-7; D possibly corresponds to TRBD2 (5 bases). Between the trimmed V and J ends, which lost 6 bases and 6 bases, there was a span of 9 bases. The germline CDR1 and CDR2 sequences are MNHEY and SVGAGI. The CDR3 extends over 11 amino acids.

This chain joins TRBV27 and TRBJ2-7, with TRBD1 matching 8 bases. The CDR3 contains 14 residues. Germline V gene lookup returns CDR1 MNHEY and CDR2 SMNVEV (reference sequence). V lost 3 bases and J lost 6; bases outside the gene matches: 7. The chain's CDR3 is CASSFRGQGGEQYF. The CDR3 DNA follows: TGTGCCAGCAGTTTCAGAGGACAGGGAGGCGAGCAGTACTTC.

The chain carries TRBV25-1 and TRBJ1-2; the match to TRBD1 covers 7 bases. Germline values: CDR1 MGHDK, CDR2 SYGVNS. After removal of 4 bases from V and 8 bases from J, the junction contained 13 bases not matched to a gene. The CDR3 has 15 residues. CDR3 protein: CASSARDSPNEGYTF. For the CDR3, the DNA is TGTGCCAGCAGTGCAAGGGACAGCCCCAATGAAGGCTACACCTTC.

The CDR3 DNA reads TGTGCCAGCAGTTTTCAACGGGGACTCTACGAGCAGTACTTC. Its translation: CASSFQRGLYEQYF. This chain links TRBV28 with TRBJ2-7; TRBD2 might be the D (6 bases). The germline gives CDR1 MDHEN, CDR2 SYDVKM. This CDR3 region has 14 residues. Trimming took 3 bases from V and 3 from J, leaving 12 bases between them. Filled out from reference TRBV28 and TRBJ2-7, the complete variable domain reads DVKVTQSSRYLVKRTGEKVFLECVQDMDHENMFWYRQDPGLGLRLIYFSYDVKMKEKGDIPEGYSVSREKKERFSLILESASTNQTSMYLCASSFQRGLYEQYFGPGTRLTVT.

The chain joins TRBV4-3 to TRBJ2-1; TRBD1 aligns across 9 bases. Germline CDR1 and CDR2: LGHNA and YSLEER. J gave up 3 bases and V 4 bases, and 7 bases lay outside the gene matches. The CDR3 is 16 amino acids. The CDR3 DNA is TGCGCCAGCAGCCCACGACCGACAGGGGGCTACAATGAGCAGTTCTTC. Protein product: CASSPRPTGGYNEQFF.

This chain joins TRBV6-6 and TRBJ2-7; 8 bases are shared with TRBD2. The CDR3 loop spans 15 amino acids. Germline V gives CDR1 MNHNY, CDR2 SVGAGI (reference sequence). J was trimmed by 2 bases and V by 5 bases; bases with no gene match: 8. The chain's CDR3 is CASSPAAGGPYEQYF. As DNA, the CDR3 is TGTGCCAGCAGTCCGGCGGCGGGAGGTCCCTACGAGCAGTACTTC.

The CDR3 loop reads CASTRDRQEYGYTF. The DNA of the CDR3 is TGCGCCAGCACCCGAGACAGGCAAGAATATGGCTACACCTTC. The chain combines TRBV5-1 with TRBJ1-2, with D maybe TRBD1 (6 bases). V gave up 6 bases and J gave up 5 bases, with 17 bases separating them. CDR3 length: 14 amino acids. Germline V gene data show CDR1 as SGHRS and CDR2 as YFSETQ.

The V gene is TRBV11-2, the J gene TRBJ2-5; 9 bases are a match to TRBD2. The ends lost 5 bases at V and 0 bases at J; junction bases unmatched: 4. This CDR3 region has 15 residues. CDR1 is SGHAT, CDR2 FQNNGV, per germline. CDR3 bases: TGTGCCAGCAGCCGAACTAGCGGGTACCAAGAGACCCAGTACTTC. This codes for CASSRTSGYQETQYF. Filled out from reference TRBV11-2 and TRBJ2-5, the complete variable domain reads EAGVAQSPRYKIIEKRQSVAFWCNPISGHATLYWYQQILGQGPKLLIQFQNNGVVDDSQLPKDRFSAERLKGVDSTLKIQPAKLEDSAVYLCASSRTSGYQETQYFGPGTRLLVL.

The CDR3 bases are TGTGCCAGCAGCCGCGGAACGGGATTATCCCAAGCGGGAAGCCCCTACGAGCAGTACTTC. The encoded protein is CASSRGTGLSQAGSPYEQYF. This chain joins TRBV14 and TRBJ2-7; the match to TRBD2 covers 7 bases. Trimming cost V 4 bases and J 2 bases; bases outside gene matches: 23. CDR1 is SGHDN, CDR2 FVKESK, per germline. This CDR3 has 20 amino acids.

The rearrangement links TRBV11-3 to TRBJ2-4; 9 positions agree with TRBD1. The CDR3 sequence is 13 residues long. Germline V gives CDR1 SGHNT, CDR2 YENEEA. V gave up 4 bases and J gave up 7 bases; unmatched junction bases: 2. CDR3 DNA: TGTGCCAGCAGCTCCGGGACAGGGAACATTCAGTACTTC. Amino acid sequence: CASSSGTGNIQYF.

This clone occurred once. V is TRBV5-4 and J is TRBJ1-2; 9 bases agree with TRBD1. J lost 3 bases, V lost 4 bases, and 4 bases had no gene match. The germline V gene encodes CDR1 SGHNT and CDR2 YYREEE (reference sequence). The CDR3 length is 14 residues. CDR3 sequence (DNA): TGTGCCAGCAGCCCGACAGGGGGGGACTATGGCTACACCTTC. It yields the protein CASSPTGGDYGYTF.

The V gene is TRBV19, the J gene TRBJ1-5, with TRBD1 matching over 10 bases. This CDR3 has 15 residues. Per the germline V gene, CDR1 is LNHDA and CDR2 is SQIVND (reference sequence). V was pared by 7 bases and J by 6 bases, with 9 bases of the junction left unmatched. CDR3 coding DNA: TGTGCCAGTACCAGACTGACAGGGGGCCCTCAGCCCCAGCATTTT. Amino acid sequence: CASTRLTGGPQPQHF.

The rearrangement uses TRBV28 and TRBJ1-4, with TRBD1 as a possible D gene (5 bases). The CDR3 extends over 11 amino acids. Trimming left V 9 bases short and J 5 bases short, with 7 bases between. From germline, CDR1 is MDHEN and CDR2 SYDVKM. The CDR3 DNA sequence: TGTGCCAGGGGGGGGAATGAAAAACTGTTTTTT. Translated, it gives CARGGNEKLFF.

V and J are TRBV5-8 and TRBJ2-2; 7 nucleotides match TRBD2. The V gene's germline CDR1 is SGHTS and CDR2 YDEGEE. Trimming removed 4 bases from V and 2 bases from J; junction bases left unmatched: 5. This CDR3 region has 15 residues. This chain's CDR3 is CASSLGTTNTGELFF. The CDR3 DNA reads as TGTGCCAGCAGCCTCGGGACTACCAACACCGGGGAGCTGTTTTTT.

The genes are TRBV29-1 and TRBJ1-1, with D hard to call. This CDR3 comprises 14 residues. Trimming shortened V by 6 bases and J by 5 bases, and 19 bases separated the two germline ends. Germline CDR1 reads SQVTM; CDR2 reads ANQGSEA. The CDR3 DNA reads TGCAGCGTGCATACCGGCGCGGAAAGAACTGAAGCTTTCTTT. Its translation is CSVHTGAERTEAFF.

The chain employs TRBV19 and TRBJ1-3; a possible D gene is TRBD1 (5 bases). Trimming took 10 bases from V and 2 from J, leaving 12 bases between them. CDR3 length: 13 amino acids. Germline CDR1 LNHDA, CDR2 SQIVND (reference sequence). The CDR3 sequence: CATRQPPGNTIYF. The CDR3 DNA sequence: TGTGCCACTCGACAGCCCCCTGGAAACACCATATATTTT.